This record covers a single T cell receptor (beta chain). The method was immunoSEQ multiplex PCR; TCRdb's version includes in-frame clones alone and lacks a portion of them. The sample carries about 120,000 clones, more than 85% recorded once. The sample belongs to a study of PD-L1 blockade in urothelial cancer. Trimming cost V 5 bases and J 3 bases, with 15 bases left between them. Germline V gives CDR1 MDHEN, CDR2 SYDVKM. CDR3 length equals 15 residues. Indicated time point: peripheral blood 6 weeks after treatment start. The material was PBMCs, obtained around atezolizumab (anti-PD-L1) treatment. J is TRBJ2-3 and V is TRBV28, with TRBD1 as a possible D gene (5 bases). The sequence derives from a man aged 55 to 70 with urothelial cancer. Here the CDR3 reads CASSRQLHSTDTQYF. The CDR3 bases are TGTGCCAGCAGTAGACAGCTGCATTCGACAGATACGCAGTATTTT.